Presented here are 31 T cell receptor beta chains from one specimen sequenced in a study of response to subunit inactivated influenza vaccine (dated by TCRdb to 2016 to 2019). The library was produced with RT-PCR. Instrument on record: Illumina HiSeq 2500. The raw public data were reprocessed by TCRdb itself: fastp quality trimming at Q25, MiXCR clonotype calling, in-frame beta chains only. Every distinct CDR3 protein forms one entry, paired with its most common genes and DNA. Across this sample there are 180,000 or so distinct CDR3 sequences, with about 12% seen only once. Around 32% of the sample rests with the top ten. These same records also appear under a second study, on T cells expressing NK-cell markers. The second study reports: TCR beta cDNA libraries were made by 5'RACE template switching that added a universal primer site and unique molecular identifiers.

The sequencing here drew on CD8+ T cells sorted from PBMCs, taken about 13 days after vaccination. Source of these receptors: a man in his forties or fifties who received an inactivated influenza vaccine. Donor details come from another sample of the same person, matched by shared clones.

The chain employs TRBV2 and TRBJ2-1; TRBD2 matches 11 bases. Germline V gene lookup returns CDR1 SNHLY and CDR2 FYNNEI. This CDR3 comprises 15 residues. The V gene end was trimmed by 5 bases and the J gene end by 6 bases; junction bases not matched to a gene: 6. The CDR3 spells CASSPLAGEGNEQFF. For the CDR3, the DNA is TGTGCCAGCAGTCCACTAGCGGGAGAAGGCAATGAGCAGTTCTTC.

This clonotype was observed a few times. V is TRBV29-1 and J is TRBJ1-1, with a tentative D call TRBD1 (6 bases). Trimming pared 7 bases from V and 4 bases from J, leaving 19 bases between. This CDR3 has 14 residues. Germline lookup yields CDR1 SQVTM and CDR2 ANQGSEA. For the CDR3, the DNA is TGCAGCGGTGGGGGGCATACTAGGGGCACTGAAGCTTTCTTT. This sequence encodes CSGGGHTRGTEAFF.

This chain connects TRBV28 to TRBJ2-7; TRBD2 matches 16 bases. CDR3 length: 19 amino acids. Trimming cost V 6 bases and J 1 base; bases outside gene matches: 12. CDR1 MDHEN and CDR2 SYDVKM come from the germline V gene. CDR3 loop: CASSSHGTSGRALSYEQYF. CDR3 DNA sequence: TGTGCCAGCAGCTCCCACGGGACTAGCGGGAGGGCCTTATCCTACGAGCAGTACTTC. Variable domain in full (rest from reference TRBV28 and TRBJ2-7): DVKVTQSSRYLVKRTGEKVFLECVQDMDHENMFWYRQDPGLGLRLIYFSYDVKMKEKGDIPEGYSVSREKKERFSLILESASTNQTSMYLCASSSHGTSGRALSYEQYFGPGTRLTVT.

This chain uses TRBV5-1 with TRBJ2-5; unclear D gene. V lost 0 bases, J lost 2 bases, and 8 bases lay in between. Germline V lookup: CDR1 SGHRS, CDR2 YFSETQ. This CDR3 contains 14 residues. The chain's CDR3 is CASSLAYSQETQYF. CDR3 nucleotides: TGCGCCAGCAGCTTGGCGTACAGTCAAGAGACCCAGTACTTC.

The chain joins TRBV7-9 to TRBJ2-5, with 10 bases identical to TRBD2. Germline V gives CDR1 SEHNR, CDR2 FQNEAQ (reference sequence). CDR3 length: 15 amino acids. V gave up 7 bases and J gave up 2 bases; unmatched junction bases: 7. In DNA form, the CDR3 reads TGTGCCAGCACCTTTATAGCGGGGGGACAAGAGACCCAGTACTTC. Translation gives CASTFIAGGQETQYF.

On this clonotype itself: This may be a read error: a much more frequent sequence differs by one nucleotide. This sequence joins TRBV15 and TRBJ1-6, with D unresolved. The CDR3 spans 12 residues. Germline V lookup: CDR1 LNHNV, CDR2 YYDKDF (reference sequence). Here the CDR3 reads CATSRENSLLHF. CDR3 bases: TGTGCCACCAGCAGAGAAAATTCACTCCTCCACTTT. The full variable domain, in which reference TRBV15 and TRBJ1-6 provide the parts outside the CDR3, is DAMVIQNPRYQVTQFGKPVTLSCSQTLNHNVMYWYQQKSSQAPKLLFHYYDKDFNNEADTPDNFQSRRPNTSFCFLDIRSPGLGDTAMYLCATSRENSLLHFGNGTRLTVT.

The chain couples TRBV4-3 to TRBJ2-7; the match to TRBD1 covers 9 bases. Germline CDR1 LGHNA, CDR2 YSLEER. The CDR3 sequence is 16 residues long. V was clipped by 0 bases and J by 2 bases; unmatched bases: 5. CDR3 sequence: CASSQDWGTGTYEQYF. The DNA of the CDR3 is TGCGCCAGCAGCCAAGATTGGGGGACAGGGACCTACGAGCAGTACTTC.

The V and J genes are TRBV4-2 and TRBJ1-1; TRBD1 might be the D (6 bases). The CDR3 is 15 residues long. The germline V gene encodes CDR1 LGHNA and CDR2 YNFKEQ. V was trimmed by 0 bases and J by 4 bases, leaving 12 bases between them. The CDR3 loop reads CASSQESGALTEAFF. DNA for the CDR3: TGTGCCAGCAGCCAAGAATCAGGGGCACTCACTGAAGCTTTCTTT.

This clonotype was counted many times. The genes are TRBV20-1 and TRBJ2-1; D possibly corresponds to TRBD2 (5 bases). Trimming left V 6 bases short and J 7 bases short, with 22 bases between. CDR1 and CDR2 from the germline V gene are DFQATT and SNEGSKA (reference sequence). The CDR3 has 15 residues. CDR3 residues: CSAESGSGSLNEQFF. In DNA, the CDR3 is TGCAGTGCCGAGTCTGGCAGTGGGAGTTTGAATGAGCAGTTCTTC.

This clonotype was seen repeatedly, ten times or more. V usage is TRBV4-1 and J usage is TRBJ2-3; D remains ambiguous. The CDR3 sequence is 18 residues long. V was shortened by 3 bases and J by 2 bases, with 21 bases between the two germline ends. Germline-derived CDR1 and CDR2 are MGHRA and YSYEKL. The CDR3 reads CASSHNALGQEPTDTQYF. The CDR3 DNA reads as TGCGCCAGCAGCCACAATGCTCTAGGTCAGGAGCCCACAGATACGCAGTATTTT.

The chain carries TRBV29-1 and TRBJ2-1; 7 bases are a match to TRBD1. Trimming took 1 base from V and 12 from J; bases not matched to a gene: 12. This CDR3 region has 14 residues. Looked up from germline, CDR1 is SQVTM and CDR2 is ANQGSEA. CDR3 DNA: TGCAGCGTTGAAGTAGGGACAGTTGAACTTGGGCAGTTCTTC. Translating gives CSVEVGTVELGQFF.

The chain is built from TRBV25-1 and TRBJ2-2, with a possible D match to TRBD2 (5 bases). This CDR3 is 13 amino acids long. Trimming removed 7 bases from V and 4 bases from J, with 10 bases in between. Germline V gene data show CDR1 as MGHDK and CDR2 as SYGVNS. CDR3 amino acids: CASMTTSTGELFF. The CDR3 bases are TGTGCCAGCATGACTACAAGCACCGGGGAGCTGTTTTTT.

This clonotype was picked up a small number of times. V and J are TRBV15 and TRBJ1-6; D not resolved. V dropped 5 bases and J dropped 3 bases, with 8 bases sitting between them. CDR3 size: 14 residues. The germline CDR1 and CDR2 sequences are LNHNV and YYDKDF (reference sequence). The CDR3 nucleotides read TGTGCCACCAGCCTCGGAGGCTATAATTCACCCCTCCACTTT. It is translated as CATSLGGYNSPLHF.

This chain's CDR3 is CASSQDGAGGDLNEKLFF. CDR3 bases: TGCGCCAGCAGCCAAGATGGGGCAGGGGGGGACCTTAATGAAAAACTGTTTTTT. This sequence joins TRBV4-3 and TRBJ1-4, with 7 bases that match TRBD1. CDR1 is LGHNA, CDR2 YSLEER, per germline. With V trimmed by 0 bases and J by 4 bases, 11 bases remained unmatched. The CDR3 covers 18 residues.

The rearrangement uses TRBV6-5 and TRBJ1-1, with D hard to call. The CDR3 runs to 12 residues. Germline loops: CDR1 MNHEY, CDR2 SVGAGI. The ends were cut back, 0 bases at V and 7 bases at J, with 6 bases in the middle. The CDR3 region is CASSYSMDEAFF. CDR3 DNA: TGTGCCAGCAGTTACTCGATGGATGAAGCTTTCTTT.

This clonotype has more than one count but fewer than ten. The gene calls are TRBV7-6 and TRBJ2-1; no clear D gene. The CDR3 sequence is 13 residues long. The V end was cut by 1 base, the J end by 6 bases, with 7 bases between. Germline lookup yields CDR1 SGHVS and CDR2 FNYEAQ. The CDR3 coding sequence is TGTGCCAGCAGCTTAGGCTGGCGCAATGAGCAGTTCTTC. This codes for CASSLGWRNEQFF.

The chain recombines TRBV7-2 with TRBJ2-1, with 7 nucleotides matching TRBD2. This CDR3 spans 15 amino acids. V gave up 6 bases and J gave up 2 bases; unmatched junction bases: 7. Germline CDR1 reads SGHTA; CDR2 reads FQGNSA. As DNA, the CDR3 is TGTGCCAGCAGGCGAGGGCTAGCGGCCTACAATGAGCAGTTCTTC. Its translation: CASRRGLAAYNEQFF.

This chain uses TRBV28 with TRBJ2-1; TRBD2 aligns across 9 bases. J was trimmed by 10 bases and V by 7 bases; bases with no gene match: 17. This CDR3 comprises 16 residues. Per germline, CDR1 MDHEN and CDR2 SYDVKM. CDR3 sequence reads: CASTVTGGRALWEQFF. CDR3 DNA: TGTGCCAGCACCGTCACAGGCGGGAGGGCCCTATGGGAGCAGTTCTTC. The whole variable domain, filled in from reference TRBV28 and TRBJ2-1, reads DVKVTQSSRYLVKRTGEKVFLECVQDMDHENMFWYRQDPGLGLRLIYFSYDVKMKEKGDIPEGYSVSREKKERFSLILESASTNQTSMYLCASTVTGGRALWEQFFGPGTRLTVL.

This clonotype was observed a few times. For the CDR3, the DNA is TGTGCCAGCAGCTCCCGGGACAGGGGTTACAATGAGCAGTTCTTC. This codes for CASSSRDRGYNEQFF. This sequence joins TRBV7-8 and TRBJ2-1, with TRBD1 identical over 10 bases. Germline V gene sequence: CDR1 SGHVS, CDR2 FQNEAQ. Unmatched junction bases numbered 4, after V lost 4 bases and J lost 4 bases. This CDR3 has 15 residues. Combining the CDR3 with reference TRBV7-8 and TRBJ2-1 gives the whole variable domain GAGVSQSPRYKVAKRGQDVALRCDPISGHVSLFWYQQALGQGPEFLTYFQNEAQLDKSGLPSDRFFAERPEGSVSTLKIQRTQQEDSAVYLCASSSRDRGYNEQFFGPGTRLTVL.

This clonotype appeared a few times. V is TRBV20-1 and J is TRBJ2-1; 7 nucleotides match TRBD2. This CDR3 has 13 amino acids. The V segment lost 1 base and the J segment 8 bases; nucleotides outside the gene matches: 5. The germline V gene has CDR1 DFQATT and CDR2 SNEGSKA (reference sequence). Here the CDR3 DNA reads TGCAGTGCTAGAGTAGGACTAGTTTATGAGCAGTTCTTC. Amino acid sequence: CSARVGLVYEQFF.

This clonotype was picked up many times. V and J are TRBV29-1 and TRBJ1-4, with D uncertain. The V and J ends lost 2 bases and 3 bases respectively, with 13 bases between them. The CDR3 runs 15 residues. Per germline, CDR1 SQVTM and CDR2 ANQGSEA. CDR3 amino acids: CSVELPQEPNEKLFF. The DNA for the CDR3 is TGCAGCGTTGAACTCCCTCAGGAGCCTAATGAAAAACTGTTTTTT.

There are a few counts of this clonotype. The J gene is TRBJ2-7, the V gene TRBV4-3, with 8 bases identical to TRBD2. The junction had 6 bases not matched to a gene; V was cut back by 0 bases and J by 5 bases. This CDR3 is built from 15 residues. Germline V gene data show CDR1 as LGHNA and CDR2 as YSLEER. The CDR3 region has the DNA TGCGCCAGCAGCCAAGAAATCGGGGGGGCCAACGAGCAGTACTTC. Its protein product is CASSQEIGGANEQYF.

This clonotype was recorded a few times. The CDR3 here is CASSLWSNTQYF. The CDR3 nucleotides are TGTGCCAGCAGCTTATGGAGTAATACGCAGTATTTT. The chain combines TRBV7-9 with TRBJ2-3; D is ambiguous. CDR3 length: 12 amino acids. Trimming stripped 2 bases from V and 7 bases from J, with 7 bases between. The V gene's germline CDR1 is SEHNR and CDR2 FQNEAQ (reference sequence).

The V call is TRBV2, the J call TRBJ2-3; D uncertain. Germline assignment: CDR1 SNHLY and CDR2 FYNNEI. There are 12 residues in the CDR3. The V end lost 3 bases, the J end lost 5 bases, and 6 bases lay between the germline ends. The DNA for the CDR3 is TGTGCCAGCAGTGATAAGAGAGATACGCAGTATTTT. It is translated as CASSDKRDTQYF. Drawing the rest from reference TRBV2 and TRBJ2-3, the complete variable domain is EPEVTQTPSHQVTQMGQEVILRCVPISNHLYFYWYRQILGQKVEFLVSFYNNEISEKSEIFDDQFSVERPDGSNFTLKIRSTKLEDSAMYFCASSDKRDTQYFGPGTRLTVL.

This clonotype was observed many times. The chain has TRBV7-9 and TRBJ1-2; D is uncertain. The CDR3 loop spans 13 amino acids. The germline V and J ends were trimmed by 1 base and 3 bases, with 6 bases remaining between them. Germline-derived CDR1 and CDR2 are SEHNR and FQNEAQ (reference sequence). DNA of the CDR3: TGTGCCAGCAGCTTAGGGGATTACTATGGCTACACCTTC. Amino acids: CASSLGDYYGYTF.

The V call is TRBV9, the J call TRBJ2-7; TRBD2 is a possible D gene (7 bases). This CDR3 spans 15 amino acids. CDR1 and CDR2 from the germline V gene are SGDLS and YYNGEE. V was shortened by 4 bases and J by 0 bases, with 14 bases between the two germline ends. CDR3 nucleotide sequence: TGTGCCAGCAGCTCGGGGGGCAGTCACTCCTACGAGCAGTACTTC. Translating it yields CASSSGGSHSYEQYF.

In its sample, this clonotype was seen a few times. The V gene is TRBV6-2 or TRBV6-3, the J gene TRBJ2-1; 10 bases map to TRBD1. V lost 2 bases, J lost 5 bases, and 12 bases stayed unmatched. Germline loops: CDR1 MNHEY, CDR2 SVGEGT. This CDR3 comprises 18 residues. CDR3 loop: CASSYDRGHGLANNEQFF. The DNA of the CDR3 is TGTGCCAGCAGTTACGACAGGGGGCATGGACTAGCAAACAATGAGCAGTTCTTC.

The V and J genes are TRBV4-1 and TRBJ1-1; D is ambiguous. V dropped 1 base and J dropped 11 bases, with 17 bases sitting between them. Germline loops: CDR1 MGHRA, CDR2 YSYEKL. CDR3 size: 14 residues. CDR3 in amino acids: CASSQGLQVEVAFF. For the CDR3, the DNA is TGCGCCAGCAGCCAAGGCCTGCAGGTTGAGGTGGCTTTCTTT.

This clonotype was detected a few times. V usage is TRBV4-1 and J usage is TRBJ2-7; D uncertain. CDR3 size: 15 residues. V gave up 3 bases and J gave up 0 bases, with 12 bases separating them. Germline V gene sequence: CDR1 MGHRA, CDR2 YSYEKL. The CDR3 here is CASSQLFPTSYEQYF. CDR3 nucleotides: TGCGCCAGCAGCCAGCTTTTCCCAACCTCCTACGAGCAGTACTTC.

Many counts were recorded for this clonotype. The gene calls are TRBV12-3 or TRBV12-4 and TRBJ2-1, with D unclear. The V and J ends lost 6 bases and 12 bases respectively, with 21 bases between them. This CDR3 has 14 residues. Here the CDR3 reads CASSRTAVVIGQFF. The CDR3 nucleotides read TGTGCCAGCAGCCGAACCGCGGTGGTAATAGGGCAGTTCTTC.

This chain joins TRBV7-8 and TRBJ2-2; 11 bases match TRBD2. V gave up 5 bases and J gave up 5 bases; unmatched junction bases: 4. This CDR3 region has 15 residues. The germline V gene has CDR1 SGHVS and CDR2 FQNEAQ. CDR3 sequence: CASSDRTSGTGELFF. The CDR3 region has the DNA TGTGCCAGCAGCGATCGGACTAGCGGGACCGGGGAGCTGTTTTTT.